These 28 T cell receptor beta chains were sequenced from one sample in a study of shared clonotypes between healthy human individuals. Clones were read by immunoSEQ multiplex PCR, and TCRdb kept only the in-frame ones, dropping some. This table has approximately 590,000 clones, about 95% appearing once. Naive CD8 cells comprised CD45RO-negative, CCR7-positively selected cells, excluding terminally differentiated effector memory CD45RA+ cells. What was sequenced was naive CD8+ T cells sorted from blood. These receptor sequences come from a woman in her twenties or thirties in good health.

This chain joins TRBV6-1 and TRBJ2-7; no reliable D call. CDR3 length: 13 residues. V was pared by 6 bases and J by 1 base, with 10 bases between. CDR1 and CDR2 (germline): MNHNS, SASEGT. The CDR3 loop reads CASSPTSSYEQYF. CDR3 bases: TGTGCCAGCAGCCCAACTTCTTCCTACGAGCAGTACTTC.

The sample holds one count of this clone. The chain links TRBV4-2 to TRBJ2-3; 7 nucleotides line up with TRBD2. The germline CDR1 and CDR2 sequences are LGHNA and YNFKEQ. With V trimmed by 0 bases and J by 4 bases, 16 bases remained unmatched. CDR3 length: 19 amino acids. CDR3 coding DNA: TGTGCCAGCAGCCAAGATAGTAGTTATAGCGGGCGAAACCCAGATACGCAGTATTTT. This sequence encodes CASSQDSSYSGRNPDTQYF.

V gene TRBV11-2 combines with J gene TRBJ1-2; no reliable D call. V gave up 1 base and J gave up 2 bases, with 8 bases separating them. CDR3 length: 14 amino acids. CDR1 is SGHAT, CDR2 FQNNGV, per germline. This chain's CDR3 is CASSLGVFNYGYTF. CDR3 nucleotide sequence: TGTGCCAGCAGCTTAGGTGTTTTCAACTATGGCTACACCTTC.

This chain uses TRBV4-1 with TRBJ2-7, with D perhaps TRBD1 (6 bases). V was trimmed by 4 bases and J by 0 bases, leaving 7 bases between them. The CDR3 is 13 residues long. Germline loops: CDR1 MGHRA, CDR2 YSYEKL. As DNA, the CDR3 is TGCGCCAGCAGCCGGACAGTCTCCTACGAGCAGTACTTC. Amino acid sequence: CASSRTVSYEQYF.

In the case of this clone: The sample carries other DNA sequences with the same CDR3. CDR3 amino acids: CASSADREGNQPQHF. CDR3 nucleotides: TGTGCCAGTAGCGCGGACAGGGAGGGCAATCAGCCCCAGCATTTT. The genes are TRBV19 and TRBJ1-5, with 8 nucleotides matching TRBD1. CDR1 and CDR2 (germline): LNHDA, SQIVND (reference sequence). The CDR3 spans 15 residues. V shed 6 bases and J 2 bases; nucleotides not matched to a gene: 6.

The V gene is TRBV27, the J gene TRBJ1-4, with D tentatively TRBD1 (5 bases). The ends were cut back, 3 bases at V and 3 bases at J, with 8 bases in the middle. Per the germline V gene, CDR1 is MNHEY and CDR2 is SMNVEV (reference sequence). CDR3 length: 14 amino acids. The CDR3 loop reads CASSFQGSNEKLFF. DNA of the CDR3: TGTGCCAGCAGTTTCCAGGGCTCTAATGAAAAACTGTTTTTT. Looking up the rest from reference TRBV27 and TRBJ1-4 gives the full variable domain: EAQVTQNPRYLITVTGKKLTVTCSQNMNHEYMSWYRQDPGLGLRQIYYSMNVEVTDKGDVPEGYKVSRKEKRNFPLILESPSPNQTSLYFCASSFQGSNEKLFFGSGTQLSVL.

The rearrangement uses TRBV13 and TRBJ1-6; the D gene is possibly TRBD1 (5 bases). CDR1 PRHDT and CDR2 FYEKMQ come from the germline V gene (reference sequence). The CDR3 runs to 16 residues. The V and J ends lost 4 bases and 8 bases respectively, with 18 bases between them. CDR3 coding DNA: TGTGCCAGCAGCTCACGCAACTGGGGCGAATATTCACCCCTCCACTTT. Translated, it gives CASSSRNWGEYSPLHF.

The genes are TRBV19 and TRBJ2-4, with D possibly matching TRBD1 (6 bases). The CDR3 is 14 residues long. The V gene's germline CDR1 is LNHDA and CDR2 SQIVND (reference sequence). Trimming removed 5 bases from V and 7 bases from J, with 15 bases in between. CDR3 amino acids: CASSYREKGNIQYF. The CDR3, as DNA: TGTGCCAGTAGTTACAGGGAAAAGGGGAACATTCAGTACTTC.

This clone is a singleton in its sample. The rearrangement uses TRBV7-9 and TRBJ1-5; D is unclear. CDR1 SEHNR and CDR2 FQNEAQ come from the germline V gene (reference sequence). The CDR3 runs 14 residues. Trimming left V 1 base short and J 0 bases short, with 4 bases between. The CDR3 loop is CASSLDASNQPQHF. In DNA, the CDR3 is TGTGCCAGCAGCTTAGACGCTAGCAATCAGCCCCAGCATTTT.

With regard to this clone: One end of the junction varies from germline; a read error may be responsible. The chain uses TRBV2 and TRBJ2-1; 11 positions agree with TRBD2. The CDR3 has 17 residues. In germline, CDR1 is SNHLY, CDR2 FYNNEI. In DNA form, the CDR3 reads TGTGCCAGCTGTGAGGTAGCGGGAGGGCCAGGGGACAATGAGCAGTTCTTC. Encoded protein: CASCEVAGGPGDNEQFF.

The chain combines TRBV5-4 with TRBJ1-1; possible D gene TRBD1, 6 bases. V lost 2 bases, J lost 3 bases, and 11 bases lay in between. The germline V gene has CDR1 SGHNT and CDR2 YYREEE (reference sequence). CDR3 length: 14 residues. The CDR3 nucleotides are TGTGCCAGCAGCTTCAGGGGAGAGGACACTGAAGCTTTCTTT. Amino acids: CASSFRGEDTEAFF.

The chain recombines TRBV2 with TRBJ1-5, with 9 nucleotides matching TRBD1. V lost 8 bases and J lost 0; bases outside the gene matches: 11. Germline CDR1 SNHLY, CDR2 FYNNEI. The CDR3 is 17 residues long. The CDR3 coding sequence is TGTGCCAGCGGCGATCGGGACAGGGCAAATAGCAATCAGCCCCAGCATTTT. Amino acids: CASGDRDRANSNQPQHF.

The chain joins TRBV5-6 to TRBJ1-2; D ambiguous. The V gene's germline CDR1 is SGHDT and CDR2 YYEEEE. This CDR3 contains 15 residues. V lost 0 bases to trimming and J lost 1 base, with 10 bases between them. In nucleotides, the CDR3 is TGTGCCAGCAGCTTGGGAAATCAGGTTAACTATGGCTACACCTTC. Amino acids: CASSLGNQVNYGYTF.

The V and J genes are TRBV29-1 and TRBJ1-2; TRBD1 matches at 9 bases. This CDR3 region has 13 residues. The junction had 6 bases not matched to a gene; V was cut back by 8 bases and J by 2 bases. Germline CDR1 is SQVTM and CDR2 is ANQGSEA. The CDR3 region has the DNA TGCAGCATAACAGGGGGCAGCAACTATGGCTACACCTTC. Its translation: CSITGGSNYGYTF.

The rearrangement joins TRBV9 to TRBJ2-1; 9 bases agree with TRBD2. This CDR3 is built from 15 residues. V gave up 0 bases and J gave up 10 bases; unmatched junction bases: 8. In germline, CDR1 is SGDLS, CDR2 YYNGEE. The CDR3, as DNA: TGTGCCAGCAGCGTAGGGGTAGCGGGAGAGTTAGAGCAGTTCTTC. It codes for CASSVGVAGELEQFF.

The chain has TRBV4-1 and TRBJ2-1, with 7 nucleotides matching TRBD1. Per the germline V gene, CDR1 is MGHRA and CDR2 is YSYEKL. There are 16 residues in the CDR3. The junction had 12 bases not matched to a gene; V was cut back by 0 bases and J by 10 bases. The CDR3 spells CASSQDEGGLNDEQFF. The DNA of the CDR3 is TGCGCCAGCAGCCAAGATGAAGGGGGCCTAAATGACGAGCAGTTCTTC.

With respect to this clone: This may stem from a read error, because a much larger clone lies one nucleotide away. The same CDR3 arises from other DNA sequences in this sample as well. The chain is built from TRBV9 and TRBJ1-1; D unresolved. Trimming removed 0 bases at V and 4 bases at J, with 7 bases between. The germline V gene has CDR1 SGDLS and CDR2 YYNGEE. CDR3 length: 13 amino acids. DNA of the CDR3: TGTGCCAGCAGCGTAGGGGTGGGCACTGAAGCTTTCTTT. Translating it yields CASSVGVGTEAFF.

This chain connects TRBV28 to TRBJ1-1; D may be TRBD1 (6 bases). Trimming took off 3 bases at V and 2 bases at J, with 13 bases between the two ends. This CDR3 spans 15 amino acids. Germline CDR1 reads MDHEN; CDR2 reads SYDVKM. The CDR3 region has the DNA TGTGCCAGCAGTTTGCATCCGGGGGGCAACACTGAAGCTTTCTTT. Protein: CASSLHPGGNTEAFF.

Only one count was recorded for this clone. The gene calls are TRBV27 and TRBJ2-7; either TRBD1 or TRBD2 may fit D (5 bases each). The CDR3 totals 13 residues. From germline, CDR1 is MNHEY and CDR2 SMNVEV (reference sequence). The ends were cut back, 5 bases at V and 2 bases at J, with 10 bases in the middle. This chain's CDR3 is CASSPGATYEQYF. The CDR3 DNA reads TGTGCCAGCAGTCCCGGGGCTACCTACGAGCAGTACTTC.

The gene calls are TRBV9 and TRBJ2-5; D may correspond to TRBD1 or TRBD2 (5 bases each). This CDR3 is 17 amino acids long. Per the germline V gene, CDR1 is SGDLS and CDR2 is YYNGEE. V dropped 4 bases and J dropped 4 bases, with 23 bases sitting between them. CDR3 bases: TGTGCCAGCAGCATTCACCCCCGGGACCCGGGCGTAGAGACCCAGTACTTC. Protein product: CASSIHPRDPGVETQYF.

The rearrangement links TRBV10-1 to TRBJ2-3; maybe TRBD2 (5 bases). CDR1 WNHNN and CDR2 SYGVQD come from the germline V gene (reference sequence). V was cut by 8 bases and J by 0 bases, with 6 bases left in between. CDR3 size: 12 residues. The CDR3 sequence: CASGSSTDTQYF. Written as DNA, the CDR3 is TGCGCCAGCGGGAGCAGCACAGATACGCAGTATTTT.

This clone has more than one count but fewer than ten. The J gene is TRBJ2-7, the V gene TRBV5-4; 10 nucleotides align to TRBD1. This CDR3 contains 13 residues. Germline V gene sequence: CDR1 SGHNT, CDR2 YYREEE (reference sequence). V lost 5 bases, J lost 7 bases, and 6 bases stayed unmatched. The CDR3 here is CASRETGGGEQYF. CDR3 bases: TGTGCCAGCAGGGAGACAGGGGGCGGTGAGCAGTACTTC. Complete variable domain (other parts from reference TRBV5-4 and TRBJ2-7): ETGVTQSPTHLIKTRGQQVTLRCSSQSGHNTVSWYQQALGQGPQFIFQYYREEENGRGNFPPRFSGLQFPNYSSELNVNALELDDSALYLCASRETGGGEQYFGPGTRLTVT.

V usage is TRBV27 and J usage is TRBJ2-6; D gene ambiguous. V lost 6 bases to trimming and J lost 2 bases, with 20 bases between them. This CDR3 is 18 amino acids long. CDR1 and CDR2 from the germline V gene are MNHEY and SMNVEV (reference sequence). CDR3: CASRALTLKVPGANVLTF. DNA for the CDR3: TGTGCCAGCAGAGCTTTGACACTCAAGGTTCCTGGGGCCAACGTCCTGACTTTC.

Notes on this clone: Other DNA sequences of this sample code for an identical CDR3. The genes are TRBV5-1 and TRBJ1-1; maybe TRBD1 (5 bases). The ends were cut back, 1 base at V and 2 bases at J, with 9 bases in the middle. The CDR3 has 14 residues. Germline-derived CDR1 and CDR2 are SGHRS and YFSETQ. In DNA, the CDR3 is TGCGCCAGCAGCTTGAGGGGCGGCAACACTGAAGCTTTCTTT. Translated: CASSLRGGNTEAFF.

Notes on this clone: Other DNA sequences in the sample encode the same CDR3. This sequence joins TRBV6-5 and TRBJ2-7; D is ambiguous. V was clipped by 0 bases and J by 3 bases, with 6 bases between them. The CDR3 sequence is 13 residues long. Per the germline V gene, CDR1 is MNHEY and CDR2 is SVGAGI. The CDR3 DNA is TGTGCCAGCAGTTACTCGCGGAGCTACGAGCAGTACTTC. Translated: CASSYSRSYEQYF.

V usage is TRBV5-6 and J usage is TRBJ2-7, with 8 bases matching TRBD1. V was clipped by 2 bases and J by 3 bases; unmatched bases: 4. Germline V CDR1 and CDR2: SGHDT, YYEEEE. The CDR3 has 14 amino acids. The CDR3: CASSFRDRFYEQYF. The CDR3 nucleotides are TGTGCCAGCAGCTTTCGGGACAGGTTCTACGAGCAGTACTTC.

This sequence joins TRBV5-1 and TRBJ2-1; the D call may be TRBD1 or TRBD2 (5 bases each). The V and J ends lost 1 base and 6 bases respectively, with 14 bases between them. This CDR3 is 15 amino acids long. The germline V gene has CDR1 SGHRS and CDR2 YFSETQ. In DNA form, the CDR3 reads TGCGCCAGCAGCTTGTGGTCCTCTGGGGGCAATGAGCAGTTCTTC. Amino acids: CASSLWSSGGNEQFF.

The chain links TRBV13 to TRBJ2-7, with 7 bases aligning to TRBD1. The germline V gene has CDR1 PRHDT and CDR2 FYEKMQ (reference sequence). The CDR3 has 14 residues. Trimming at V came to 10 bases and at J to 0 bases, leaving 9 bases not matched to a gene. CDR3 protein: CATRPTGSSYEQYF. In DNA, the CDR3 is TGTGCCACCCGGCCGACAGGGAGCTCCTACGAGCAGTACTTC.